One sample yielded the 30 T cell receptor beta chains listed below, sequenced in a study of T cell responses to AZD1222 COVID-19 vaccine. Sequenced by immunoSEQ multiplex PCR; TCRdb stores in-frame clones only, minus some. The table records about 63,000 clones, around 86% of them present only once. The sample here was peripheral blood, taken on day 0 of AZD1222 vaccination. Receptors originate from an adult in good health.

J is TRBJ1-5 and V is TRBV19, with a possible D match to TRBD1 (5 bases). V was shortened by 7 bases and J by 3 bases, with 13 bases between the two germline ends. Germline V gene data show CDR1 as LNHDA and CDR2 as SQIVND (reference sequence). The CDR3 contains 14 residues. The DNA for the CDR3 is TGTGCCAGTACCCGCCCAGGGCCCAATCAGCCCCAGCATTTT. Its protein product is CASTRPGPNQPQHF.

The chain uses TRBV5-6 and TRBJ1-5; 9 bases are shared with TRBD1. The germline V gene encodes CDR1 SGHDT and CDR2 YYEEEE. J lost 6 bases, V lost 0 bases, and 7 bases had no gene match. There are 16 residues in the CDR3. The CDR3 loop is CASSLGVGQGVQPQHF. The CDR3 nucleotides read TGTGCCAGCAGCTTGGGGGTGGGACAGGGAGTTCAGCCCCAGCATTTT.

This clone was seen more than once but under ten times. The CDR3 nucleotides are TGCAGCGGCCAGCACAGGGAGGGGACTGAAGCTTTCTTT. It yields the protein CSGQHREGTEAFF. The rearrangement uses TRBV29-1 and TRBJ1-1; perhaps TRBD1 as D (6 bases). The length of the CDR3 is 13 residues. V was cut by 7 bases and J by 5 bases, with 17 bases left in between. Per germline, CDR1 SQVTM and CDR2 ANQGSEA.

The CDR3: CASSRGTGGRLNTEAFF. CDR3 coding DNA: TGTGCCAGCTCACGAGGGACAGGAGGAAGATTAAACACTGAAGCTTTCTTT. The chain joins TRBV18 to TRBJ1-1, with 8 positions matching TRBD1. The V and J ends lost 4 bases and 2 bases, in that order; junction bases with no gene match: 12. This CDR3 spans 17 amino acids. The germline V gene encodes CDR1 KGHSH and CDR2 LQKENI.

CDR3 amino acids: CAWSVGQPGGNTIYF. In DNA form, the CDR3 reads TGTGCCTGGAGTGTCGGACAGCCCGGAGGAAACACCATATATTTT. The V gene is TRBV30, the J gene TRBJ1-3; D might be TRBD1 (6 bases). Germline CDR1 reads GTSNPN; CDR2 reads SVGIG (reference sequence). Deletions cut 0 bases from V and 4 bases from J, with 13 bases between. The CDR3 runs 15 residues.

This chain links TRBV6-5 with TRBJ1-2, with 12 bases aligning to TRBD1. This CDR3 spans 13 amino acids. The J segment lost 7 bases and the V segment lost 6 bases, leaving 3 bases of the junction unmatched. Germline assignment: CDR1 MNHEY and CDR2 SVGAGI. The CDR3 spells CASSQGQGAGYTF. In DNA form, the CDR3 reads TGTGCCAGCAGCCAGGGACAGGGGGCTGGCTACACCTTC.

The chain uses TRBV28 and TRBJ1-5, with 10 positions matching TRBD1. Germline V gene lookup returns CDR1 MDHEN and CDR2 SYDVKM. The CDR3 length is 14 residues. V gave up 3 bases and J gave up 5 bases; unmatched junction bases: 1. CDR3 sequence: CASSLDRGDQPQHF. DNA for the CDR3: TGTGCCAGCAGTTTGGACAGGGGGGATCAGCCCCAGCATTTT.

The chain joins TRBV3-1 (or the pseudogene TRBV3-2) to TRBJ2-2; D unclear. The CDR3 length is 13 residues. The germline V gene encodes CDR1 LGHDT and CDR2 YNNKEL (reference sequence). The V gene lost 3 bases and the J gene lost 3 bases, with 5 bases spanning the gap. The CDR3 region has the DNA TGTGCCAGCAGCCATGGGGACACCGGGGAGCTGTTTTTT. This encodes CASSHGDTGELFF.

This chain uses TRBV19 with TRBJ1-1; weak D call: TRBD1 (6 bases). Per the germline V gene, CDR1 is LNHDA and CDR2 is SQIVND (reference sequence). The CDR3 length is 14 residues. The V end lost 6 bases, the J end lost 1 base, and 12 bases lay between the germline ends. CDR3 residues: CASRPRGPNTEAFF. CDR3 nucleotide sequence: TGTGCCAGTAGGCCCAGGGGTCCGAACACTGAAGCTTTCTTT.

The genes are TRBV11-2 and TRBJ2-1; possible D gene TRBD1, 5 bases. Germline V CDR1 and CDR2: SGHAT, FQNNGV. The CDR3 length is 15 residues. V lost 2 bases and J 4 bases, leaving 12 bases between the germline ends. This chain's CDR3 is CASSLRGLLYNEQFF. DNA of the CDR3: TGTGCCAGCAGCTTAAGGGGCCTACTATACAATGAGCAGTTCTTC.

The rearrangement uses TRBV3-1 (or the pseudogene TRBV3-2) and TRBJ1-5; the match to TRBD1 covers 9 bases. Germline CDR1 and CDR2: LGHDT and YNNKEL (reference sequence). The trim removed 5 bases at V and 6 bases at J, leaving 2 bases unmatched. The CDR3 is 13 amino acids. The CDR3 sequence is CASSGTGRQPQHF. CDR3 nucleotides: TGTGCCAGCAGCGGGACAGGGCGTCAGCCCCAGCATTTT.

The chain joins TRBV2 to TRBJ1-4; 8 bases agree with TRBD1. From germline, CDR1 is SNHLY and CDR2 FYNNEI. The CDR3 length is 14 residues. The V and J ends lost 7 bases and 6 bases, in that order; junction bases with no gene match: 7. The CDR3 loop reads CASTKDRVDEKLFF. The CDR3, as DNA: TGTGCCAGCACTAAGGACAGGGTAGATGAAAAACTGTTTTTT.

CDR3 loop: CASSLAQVNTEAFF. DNA for the CDR3: TGCGCCAGCAGCTTGGCGCAGGTGAACACTGAAGCTTTCTTT. The rearrangement uses TRBV5-1 and TRBJ1-1; D gene uncertain. Germline V gene lookup returns CDR1 SGHRS and CDR2 YFSETQ. This CDR3 is built from 14 residues. With 0 bases removed from V and 0 bases from J, the gap between germline ends came to 6 bases.

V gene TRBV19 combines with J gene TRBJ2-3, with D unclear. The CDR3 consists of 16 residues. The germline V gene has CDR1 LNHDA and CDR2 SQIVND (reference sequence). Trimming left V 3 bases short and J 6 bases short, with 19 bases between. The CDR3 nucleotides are TGTGCCAGTAGTATCGCCAAAGATTGGGTCGGGGATACGCAGTATTTT. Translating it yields CASSIAKDWVGDTQYF.

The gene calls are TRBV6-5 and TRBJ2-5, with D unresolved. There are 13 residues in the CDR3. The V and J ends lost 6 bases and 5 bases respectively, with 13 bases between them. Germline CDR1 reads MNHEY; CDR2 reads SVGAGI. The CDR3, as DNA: TGTGCCAGCAGCCCGACTCTAAAGGAGACCCAGTACTTC. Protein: CASSPTLKETQYF.

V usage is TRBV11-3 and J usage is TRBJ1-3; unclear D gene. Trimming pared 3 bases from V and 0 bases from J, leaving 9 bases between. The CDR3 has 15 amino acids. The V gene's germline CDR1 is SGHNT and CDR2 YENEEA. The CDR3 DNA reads TGTGCCAGCAGCTTCGGCGGGATCTCTGGAAACACCATATATTTT. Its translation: CASSFGGISGNTIYF.

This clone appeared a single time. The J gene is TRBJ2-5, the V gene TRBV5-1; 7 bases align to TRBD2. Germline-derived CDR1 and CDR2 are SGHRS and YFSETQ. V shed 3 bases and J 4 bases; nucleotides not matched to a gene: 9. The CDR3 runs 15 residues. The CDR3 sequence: CASSSIPSGAETQYF. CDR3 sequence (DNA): TGCGCCAGCAGCTCCATTCCTAGCGGCGCAGAGACCCAGTACTTC.

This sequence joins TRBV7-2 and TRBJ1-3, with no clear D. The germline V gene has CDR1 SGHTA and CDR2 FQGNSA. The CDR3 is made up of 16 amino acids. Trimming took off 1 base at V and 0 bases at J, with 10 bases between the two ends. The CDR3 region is CASSLVTAFSGNTIYF. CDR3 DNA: TGTGCCAGCAGCTTAGTTACAGCATTCTCTGGAAACACCATATATTTT. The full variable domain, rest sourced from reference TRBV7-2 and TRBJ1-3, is GAGVSQSPSNKVTEKGKDVELRCDPISGHTALYWYRQSLGQGLEFLIYFQGNSAPDKSGLPSDRFSAERTGGSVSTLTIQRTQQEDSAVYLCASSLVTAFSGNTIYFGEGSWLTVV.

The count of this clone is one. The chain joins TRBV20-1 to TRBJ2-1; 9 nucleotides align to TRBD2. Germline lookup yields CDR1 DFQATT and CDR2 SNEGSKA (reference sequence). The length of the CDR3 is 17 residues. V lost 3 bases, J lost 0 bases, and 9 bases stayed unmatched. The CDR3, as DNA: TGCAGTGCTAGTAACCTCCTAGCGGGGAACTCCTACAATGAGCAGTTCTTC. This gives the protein CSASNLLAGNSYNEQFF.

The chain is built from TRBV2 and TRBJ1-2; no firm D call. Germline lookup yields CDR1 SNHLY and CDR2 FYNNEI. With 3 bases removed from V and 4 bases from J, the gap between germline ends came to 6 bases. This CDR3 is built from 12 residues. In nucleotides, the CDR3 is TGTGCCAGCAGTGACAGCTTCTATGGCTACACCTTC. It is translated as CASSDSFYGYTF.

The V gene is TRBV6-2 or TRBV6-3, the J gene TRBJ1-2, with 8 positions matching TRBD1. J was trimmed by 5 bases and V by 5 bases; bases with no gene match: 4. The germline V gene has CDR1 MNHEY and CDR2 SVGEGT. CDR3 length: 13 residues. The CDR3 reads CASSPTGGYGYTF. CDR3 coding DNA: TGTGCCAGCAGTCCAACAGGGGGGTATGGCTACACCTTC.

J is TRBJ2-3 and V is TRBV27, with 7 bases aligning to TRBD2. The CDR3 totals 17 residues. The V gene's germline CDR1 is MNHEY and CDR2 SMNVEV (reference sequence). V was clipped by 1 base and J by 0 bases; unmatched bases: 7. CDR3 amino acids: CASSLYSAGYSTDTQYF. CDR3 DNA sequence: TGTGCCAGCAGTTTATATTCAGCGGGGTATAGCACAGATACGCAGTATTTT.

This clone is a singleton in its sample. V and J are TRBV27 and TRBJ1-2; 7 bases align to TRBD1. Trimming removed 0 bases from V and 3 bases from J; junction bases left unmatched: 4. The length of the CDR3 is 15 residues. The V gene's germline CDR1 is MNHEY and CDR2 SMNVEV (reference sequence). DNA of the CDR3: TGTGCCAGCAGTTTATCGGGCAGGGGGGACTATGGCTACACCTTC. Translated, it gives CASSLSGRGDYGYTF.

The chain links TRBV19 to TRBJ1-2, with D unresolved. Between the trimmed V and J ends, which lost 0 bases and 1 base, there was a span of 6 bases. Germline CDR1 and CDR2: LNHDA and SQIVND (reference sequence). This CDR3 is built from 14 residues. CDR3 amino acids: CASSIEQSNYGYTF. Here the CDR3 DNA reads TGTGCCAGTAGTATAGAACAGAGTAACTATGGCTACACCTTC.

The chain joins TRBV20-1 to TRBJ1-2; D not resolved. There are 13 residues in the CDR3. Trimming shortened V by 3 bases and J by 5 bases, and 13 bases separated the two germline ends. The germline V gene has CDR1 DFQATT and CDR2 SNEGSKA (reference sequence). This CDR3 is CSASILLGYGYTF. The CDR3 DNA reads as TGCAGTGCTAGTATCCTGCTAGGATATGGCTACACCTTC.

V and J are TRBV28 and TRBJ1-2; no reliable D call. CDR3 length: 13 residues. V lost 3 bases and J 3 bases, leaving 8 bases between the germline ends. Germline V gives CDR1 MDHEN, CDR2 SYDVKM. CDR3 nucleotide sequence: TGTGCCAGCAGTTTTGGTCGGGACTATGGCTACACCTTC. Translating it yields CASSFGRDYGYTF.

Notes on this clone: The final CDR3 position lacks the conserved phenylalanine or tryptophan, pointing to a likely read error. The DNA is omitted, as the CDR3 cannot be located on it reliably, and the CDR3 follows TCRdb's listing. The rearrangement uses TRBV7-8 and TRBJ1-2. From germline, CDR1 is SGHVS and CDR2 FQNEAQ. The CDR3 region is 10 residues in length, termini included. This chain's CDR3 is CASSRWGGRL.

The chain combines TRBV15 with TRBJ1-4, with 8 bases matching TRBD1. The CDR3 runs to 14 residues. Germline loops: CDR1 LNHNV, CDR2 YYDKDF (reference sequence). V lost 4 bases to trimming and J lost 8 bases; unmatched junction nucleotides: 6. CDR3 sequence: CATSTQGAEEKLFF. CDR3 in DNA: TGTGCCACCAGCACTCAGGGGGCAGAGGAAAAACTGTTTTTT.

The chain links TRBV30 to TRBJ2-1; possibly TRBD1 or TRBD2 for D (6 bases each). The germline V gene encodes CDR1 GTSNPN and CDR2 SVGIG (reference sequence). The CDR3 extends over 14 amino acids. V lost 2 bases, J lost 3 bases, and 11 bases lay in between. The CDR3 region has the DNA TGTGCCTGGAGTAGGGGGGTGGGCTACAATGAGCAGTTCTTC. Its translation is CAWSRGVGYNEQFF.

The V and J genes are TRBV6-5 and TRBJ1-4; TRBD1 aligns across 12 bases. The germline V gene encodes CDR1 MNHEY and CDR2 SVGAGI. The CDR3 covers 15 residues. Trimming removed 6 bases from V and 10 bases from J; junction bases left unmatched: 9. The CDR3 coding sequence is TGTGCCAGCAGCAGAATGGGGACAGGGGGCAGAAAACTGTTTTTT. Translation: CASSRMGTGGRKLFF.